One and the same sample provided the 30 T cell receptor beta chains below, sequenced in a study of cytomegalovirus exposure and HLA in healthy donors. The PCR was carried out with 60 Vbeta primers and 13 Jbeta primers. The repertoire was sequenced with immunoSEQ multiplex PCR; TCRdb's copy has only in-frame clones and lacks some. The data contain approximately 91,000 clones, 60% to 80% of them seen just once; the ten biggest clones take up less than 1.5%. The sequenced sample consisted of PBMCs. The source of these receptors is a female donor in good health and CMV-seronegative.

This clone has only one observation. The chain couples TRBV2 to TRBJ2-7; weak D call: TRBD2 (5 bases). The germline V gene has CDR1 SNHLY and CDR2 FYNNEI. The CDR3 has 15 amino acids. Trimming removed 5 bases from V and 1 base from J, with 15 bases in between. CDR3 region: CASSPLVTPSYEQYF. The CDR3 DNA reads as TGTGCCAGCAGTCCACTAGTTACACCTTCCTACGAGCAGTACTTC.

The chain recombines TRBV18 with TRBJ2-7; 7 bases are a match to TRBD1. This CDR3 comprises 14 residues. Germline V CDR1 and CDR2: KGHSH, LQKENI. V gave up 3 bases and J gave up 7 bases; unmatched junction bases: 9. The CDR3 spells CASSPDRRQGEQYF. CDR3 bases: TGTGCCAGCTCACCGGACAGGCGCCAAGGTGAGCAGTACTTC.

This chain connects TRBV30 to TRBJ1-3, with D unclear. Germline V CDR1 and CDR2: GTSNPN, SVGIG (reference sequence). The V end lost 1 base, the J end lost 8 bases, and 9 bases lay between the germline ends. The CDR3 totals 12 residues. The CDR3 loop is CAWSALRDTIYF. CDR3 DNA sequence: TGTGCCTGGAGTGCCCTTCGGGACACCATATATTTT.

The chain has TRBV6-1 and TRBJ2-3; unclear D gene. Germline CDR1 MNHNS, CDR2 SASEGT. The germline V and J ends were trimmed by 7 bases and 0 bases, with 8 bases remaining between them. The CDR3 covers 13 residues. CDR3 DNA: TGTGCCAGCATGGGCATGAGCACAGATACGCAGTATTTT. Protein product: CASMGMSTDTQYF.

In this sample, this clone turned up a few times. The rearrangement uses TRBV29-1 and TRBJ1-3; 7 nucleotides line up with TRBD1. CDR1 is SQVTM and CDR2 is ANQGSEA in the germline V gene. The CDR3 consists of 18 residues. With 2 bases clipped from V and 3 bases from J, the junction kept 16 bases outside the gene matches. The CDR3 is CSVELDGGRGRFGNTIYF. Here the CDR3 DNA reads TGCAGCGTTGAACTGGACGGGGGAAGGGGGCGATTTGGAAACACCATATATTTT.

The rearrangement uses TRBV4-3 and TRBJ1-2, with 12 bases that match TRBD1. Germline V gene data show CDR1 as LGHNA and CDR2 as YSLEER. Trimming removed 0 bases from V and 4 bases from J; junction bases left unmatched: 9. The CDR3 loop spans 18 amino acids. CDR3 loop: CASSQEEGQGAVGYGYTF. The CDR3 region has the DNA TGCGCCAGCAGCCAAGAAGAGGGACAGGGGGCTGTGGGCTATGGCTACACCTTC.

The chain links TRBV5-1 to TRBJ2-2; D is undetermined. Trimming took 3 bases from V and 7 from J, leaving 4 bases between them. Looked up from germline, CDR1 is SGHRS and CDR2 is YFSETQ. This CDR3 is built from 11 residues. The CDR3 reads CASSYNGELFF. The CDR3 DNA follows: TGCGCCAGCAGCTATAACGGGGAGCTGTTTTTT. Full variable domain (outside the CDR3, taken from reference TRBV5-1 and TRBJ2-2): KAGVTQTPRYLIKTRGQQVTLSCSPISGHRSVSWYQQTPGQGLQFLFEYFSETQRNKGNFPGRFSGRQFSNSRSEMNVSTLELGDSALYLCASSYNGELFFGEGSRLTVL.

The V gene is TRBV6-1, the J gene TRBJ2-2, with TRBD2 matching over 8 bases. Germline V CDR1 and CDR2: MNHNS, SASEGT. This CDR3 has 13 residues. With V trimmed by 6 bases and J by 6 bases, 3 bases remained unmatched. The CDR3 sequence: CASSPGGPGELFF. The CDR3 DNA reads TGTGCCAGCAGCCCGGGGGGGCCCGGGGAGCTGTTTTTT.

The gene calls are TRBV15 and TRBJ2-7, with 10 positions matching TRBD2. The V gene's germline CDR1 is LNHNV and CDR2 YYDKDF (reference sequence). This CDR3 spans 14 amino acids. V shed 1 base, J shed 7 bases, and the junction held 4 bases outside the gene matches. The chain's CDR3 is CATSRVAGGEEQYF. The CDR3 DNA is TGTGCCACCAGCAGAGTAGCGGGAGGAGAGGAGCAGTACTTC. Complete variable domain (other parts from reference TRBV15 and TRBJ2-7): DAMVIQNPRYQVTQFGKPVTLSCSQTLNHNVMYWYQQKSSQAPKLLFHYYDKDFNNEADTPDNFQSRRPNTSFCFLDIRSPGLGDTAMYLCATSRVAGGEEQYFGPGTRLTVT.

V usage is TRBV4-3 and J usage is TRBJ2-1, with no clear D. Germline lookup yields CDR1 LGHNA and CDR2 YSLEER. Trimming took off 0 bases at V and 0 bases at J, with 6 bases between the two ends. CDR3 length: 15 residues. In nucleotides, the CDR3 is TGCGCCAGCAGCCAAGATCCCAGCTCCTACAATGAGCAGTTCTTC. As protein: CASSQDPSSYNEQFF.

The J gene is TRBJ2-2, the V gene TRBV7-8, with D hard to call. The CDR3 runs 13 residues. With 1 base removed from V and 4 bases from J, the gap between germline ends came to 4 bases. The germline V gene encodes CDR1 SGHVS and CDR2 FQNEAQ. This CDR3 is CASSLDFTGELFF. For the CDR3, the DNA is TGTGCCAGCAGCTTAGACTTCACCGGGGAGCTGTTTTTT.

As DNA, the CDR3 is TGTGCCTGGAGTGCCCGATCCAGCGGGGGACAAGAGACCCAGTACTTC. It specifies CAWSARSSGGQETQYF. The rearrangement uses TRBV30 and TRBJ2-5; 8 positions match TRBD2. In germline, CDR1 is GTSNPN, CDR2 SVGIG (reference sequence). J lost 2 bases, V lost 1 base, and 9 bases had no gene match. This CDR3 has 16 residues.

The chain joins TRBV29-1 to TRBJ1-2, with TRBD1 identical over 9 bases. CDR1 is SQVTM and CDR2 is ANQGSEA in the germline V gene. Trimming cost V 4 bases and J 6 bases; bases outside gene matches: 12. The CDR3 has 15 residues. CDR3 loop: CSVGLTGGAANGYTF. In DNA, the CDR3 is TGCAGCGTTGGATTAACAGGGGGCGCAGCGAATGGCTACACCTTC. Complete variable domain (other parts from reference TRBV29-1 and TRBJ1-2): SAVISQKPSRDICQRGTSLTIQCQVDSQVTMMFWYRQQPGQSLTLIATANQGSEATYESGFVIDKFPISRPNLTFSTLTVSNMSPEDSSIYLCSVGLTGGAANGYTFGSGTRLTVV.

This chain links TRBV5-6 with TRBJ1-6; the D is unclear. V shed 4 bases and J shed 8 bases, with 22 bases lying between them. The CDR3 is 17 amino acids. Germline V gives CDR1 SGHDT, CDR2 YYEEEE. CDR3: CASSLSSTGISHSPLHF. In nucleotides, the CDR3 is TGTGCCAGCAGCCTCAGTTCAACCGGGATCTCGCATTCACCCCTCCACTTT.

The gene calls are TRBV18 and TRBJ2-7; 11 positions match TRBD1. The CDR3 loop spans 16 amino acids. V shed 0 bases and J 2 bases; nucleotides not matched to a gene: 3. The germline CDR1 and CDR2 sequences are KGHSH and LQKENI. The CDR3 DNA sequence: TGTGCCAGCTCACCACCGGGGACAGGGGGGACCTACGAGCAGTACTTC. It encodes CASSPPGTGGTYEQYF.

The rearrangement joins TRBV27 to TRBJ2-1; weak D call: TRBD2 (5 bases). The V end was cut by 3 bases, the J end by 3 bases, with 12 bases between. CDR1 and CDR2 (germline): MNHEY, SMNVEV (reference sequence). The CDR3 spans 15 residues. Here the CDR3 reads CASSLGSAGYNEQFF. DNA of the CDR3: TGTGCCAGCAGTTTGGGTAGCGCGGGCTACAATGAGCAGTTCTTC.

This clone was seen only once. This chain joins TRBV12-5 and TRBJ2-7; D is perhaps TRBD2 (5 bases). The germline CDR1 and CDR2 sequences are LGHNT and FRNRAP. This CDR3 spans 13 amino acids. The ends were cut back, 6 bases at V and 6 bases at J, with 15 bases in the middle. The CDR3 sequence: CASGTPQRAEQYF. The CDR3 DNA reads TGTGCTAGTGGAACACCCCAGAGGGCCGAGCAGTACTTC. Complete variable domain (other parts from reference TRBV12-5 and TRBJ2-7): DARVTQTPRHKVTEMGQEVTMRCQPILGHNTVFWYRQTMMQGLELLAYFRNRAPLDDSGMPKDRFSAEMPDATLATLKIQPSEPRDSAVYFCASGTPQRAEQYFGPGTRLTVT.

The chain is built from TRBV28 and TRBJ2-7; TRBD1 agrees at 9 bases. The CDR3 totals 13 residues. Germline trimming cut 8 bases from V and 0 bases from J; bases unmatched to any gene: 2. Looked up from germline, CDR1 is MDHEN and CDR2 is SYDVKM. The CDR3 here is CASGDRVSYEQYF. DNA for the CDR3: TGTGCCAGCGGGGACAGGGTCTCCTACGAGCAGTACTTC.

The chain uses TRBV15 and TRBJ2-2; D is uncertain. The CDR3 totals 13 residues. The V and J ends lost 4 bases and 1 base respectively, with 4 bases between them. CDR1 LNHNV and CDR2 YYDKDF come from the germline V gene (reference sequence). Here the CDR3 DNA reads TGTGCCACCAGCATATGGAACACCGGGGAGCTGTTTTTT. Translation: CATSIWNTGELFF.

This sequence joins TRBV30 and TRBJ1-4; 8 nucleotides align to TRBD1. The CDR3 extends over 15 amino acids. The V and J ends lost 2 bases and 8 bases, in that order; junction bases with no gene match: 10. Germline V gives CDR1 GTSNPN, CDR2 SVGIG (reference sequence). CDR3 bases: TGTGCCTGGAGTCCCAGGGGGCCACGGGGAGAAAAACTGTTTTTT. Translating gives CAWSPRGPRGEKLFF.

The V and J genes are TRBV6-1 and TRBJ1-1; perhaps TRBD1 as D (5 bases). The germline CDR1 and CDR2 sequences are MNHNS and SASEGT. V gave up 7 bases and J gave up 9 bases, with 18 bases separating them. CDR3 length: 13 amino acids. Here the CDR3 reads CASKVDGTYQAFF. In DNA form, the CDR3 reads TGTGCCAGCAAAGTTGATGGGACTTATCAAGCTTTCTTT.

This clone was observed a handful of times. The V and J genes are TRBV2 and TRBJ2-2; 8 bases match TRBD2. The trim removed 4 bases at V and 0 bases at J, leaving 1 base unmatched. CDR3 length equals 15 residues. Germline loops: CDR1 SNHLY, CDR2 FYNNEI. The CDR3 DNA sequence: TGTGCCAGCAGTGCGGGACTAGCGAACACCGGGGAGCTGTTTTTT. It yields the protein CASSAGLANTGELFF.

V usage is TRBV28 and J usage is TRBJ2-7, with 9 bases lining up with TRBD1. The CDR3 consists of 14 residues. Germline-derived CDR1 and CDR2 are MDHEN and SYDVKM. V shed 4 bases, J shed 6 bases, and the junction held 7 bases outside the gene matches. The CDR3 loop reads CASSSPGTGTEQYF. DNA for the CDR3: TGTGCCAGCAGTTCCCCCGGGACAGGGACCGAGCAGTACTTC.

To note about this clone: A junction boundary mismatches the germline segment, possibly from a read error. V usage is TRBV7-9 and J usage is TRBJ1-2; D perhaps matches TRBD1 (6 bases). Germline V gene data show CDR1 as SEHNR and CDR2 as FQNEAQ (reference sequence). The CDR3 loop spans 13 amino acids. The CDR3 sequence is CSSSPGQLVGYTF. CDR3 nucleotide sequence: TGTTCCAGCAGCCCCGGACAGTTAGTTGGCTACACCTTC.

The rearrangement links TRBV9 to TRBJ1-6, with D perhaps matching TRBD1 (5 bases). The germline V and J ends were trimmed by 5 bases and 6 bases, with 12 bases remaining between them. Germline V gene lookup returns CDR1 SGDLS and CDR2 YYNGEE. This CDR3 region has 14 residues. Here the CDR3 reads CASRAGNINSPLHF. The CDR3 nucleotides are TGTGCCAGCAGAGCAGGGAATATTAATTCACCCCTCCACTTT.

This chain links TRBV6-5 with TRBJ2-4; a possible D gene is TRBD2 (5 bases). Trimming cost V 0 bases and J 6 bases, with 12 bases left between them. The germline V gene has CDR1 MNHEY and CDR2 SVGAGI. The CDR3 loop spans 15 amino acids. In DNA, the CDR3 is TGTGCCAGCAGTTACTCGTACCTTGGAGGAAACATTCAGTACTTC. It yields the protein CASSYSYLGGNIQYF.

The chain carries TRBV4-2 and TRBJ2-5, with 8 bases fitting TRBD2. The CDR3 contains 17 residues. The germline gives CDR1 LGHNA, CDR2 YNFKEQ. V trimming: 1 base; J trimming: 2 bases; junction bases outside the gene matches: 9. This CDR3 reads CASSQGVRGGRQETQYF. As DNA, the CDR3 is TGTGCCAGCAGCCAAGGGGTGAGGGGCGGGAGGCAAGAGACCCAGTACTTC.

The chain combines TRBV2 with TRBJ2-3, with no clear D. Germline CDR1 SNHLY, CDR2 FYNNEI. This CDR3 region has 13 residues. V was trimmed by 4 bases and J by 6 bases, leaving 11 bases between them. CDR3 amino acids: CASSVLILDTQYF. CDR3 sequence (DNA): TGTGCCAGCAGTGTACTCATTCTTGATACGCAGTATTTT.

This rearrangement joins TRBV4-1 to TRBJ1-6; D is ambiguous. Germline CDR1 MGHRA, CDR2 YSYEKL. Trimming shortened V by 0 bases and J by 14 bases, and 11 bases separated the two germline ends. The CDR3 consists of 13 residues. The CDR3, as DNA: TGCGCCAGCAGCCAAGATGAAACGGTGGCCCTCCACTTT. This translates into CASSQDETVALHF.

The V call is TRBV7-8, the J call TRBJ2-7; 7 positions match TRBD1. This CDR3 contains 13 residues. V was pared by 1 base and J by 3 bases, with 0 bases of the junction left unmatched. Germline assignment: CDR1 SGHVS and CDR2 FQNEAQ. The CDR3 bases are TGTGCCAGCAGCTTAGACAGGGGCTACGAGCAGTACTTC. Its protein product is CASSLDRGYEQYF. The entire variable domain, with the rest obtained from reference TRBV7-8 and TRBJ2-7, is as follows: GAGVSQSPRYKVAKRGQDVALRCDPISGHVSLFWYQQALGQGPEFLTYFQNEAQLDKSGLPSDRFFAERPEGSVSTLKIQRTQQEDSAVYLCASSLDRGYEQYFGPGTRLTVT.